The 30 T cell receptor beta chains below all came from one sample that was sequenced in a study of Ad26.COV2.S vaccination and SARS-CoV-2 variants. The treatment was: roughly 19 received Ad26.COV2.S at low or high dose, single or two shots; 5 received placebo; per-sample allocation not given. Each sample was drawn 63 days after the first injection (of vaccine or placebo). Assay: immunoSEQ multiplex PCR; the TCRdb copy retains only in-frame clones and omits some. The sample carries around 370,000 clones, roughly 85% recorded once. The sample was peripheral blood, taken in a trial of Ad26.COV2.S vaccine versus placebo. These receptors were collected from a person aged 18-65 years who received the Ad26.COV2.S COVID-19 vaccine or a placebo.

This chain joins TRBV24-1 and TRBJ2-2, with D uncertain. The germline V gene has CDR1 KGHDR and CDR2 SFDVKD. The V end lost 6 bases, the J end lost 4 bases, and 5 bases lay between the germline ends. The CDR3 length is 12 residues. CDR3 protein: CATSLFTGELFF. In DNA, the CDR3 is TGTGCCACCAGTCTATTCACCGGGGAGCTGTTTTTT.

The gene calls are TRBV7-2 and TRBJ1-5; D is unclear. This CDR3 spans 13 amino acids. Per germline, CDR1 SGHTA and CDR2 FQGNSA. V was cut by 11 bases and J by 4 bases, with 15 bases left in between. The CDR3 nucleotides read TGTGCCTCCTCGGCGGGAGTTAATCAGCCCCAGCATTTT. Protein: CASSAGVNQPQHF.

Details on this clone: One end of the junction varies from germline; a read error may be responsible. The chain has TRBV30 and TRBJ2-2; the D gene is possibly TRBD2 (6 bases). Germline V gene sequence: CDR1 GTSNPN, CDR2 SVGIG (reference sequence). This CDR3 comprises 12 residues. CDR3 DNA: TGTGCCCGGAGGGGCCACACCGGGGAGCTGTTTTTT. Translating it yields CARRGHTGELFF.

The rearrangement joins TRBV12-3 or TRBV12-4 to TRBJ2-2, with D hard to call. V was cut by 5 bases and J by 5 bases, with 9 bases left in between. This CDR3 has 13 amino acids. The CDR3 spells CASSPGFTGELFF. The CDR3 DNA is TGTGCCAGCAGTCCCGGGTTTACCGGGGAGCTGTTTTTT.

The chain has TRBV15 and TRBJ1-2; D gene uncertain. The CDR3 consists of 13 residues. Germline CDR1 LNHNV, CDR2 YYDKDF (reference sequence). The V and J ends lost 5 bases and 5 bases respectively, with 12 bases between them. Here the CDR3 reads CATSQDLLYGYTF. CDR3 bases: TGTGCCACCAGCCAAGATCTCCTTTATGGCTACACCTTC.

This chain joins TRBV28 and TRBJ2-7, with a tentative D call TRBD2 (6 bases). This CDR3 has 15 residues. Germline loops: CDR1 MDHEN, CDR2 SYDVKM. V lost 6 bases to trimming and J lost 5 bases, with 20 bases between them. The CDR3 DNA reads TGTGCCAGCAGGACTCAGCCGGGAGATGAGAACGAGCAGTACTTC. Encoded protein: CASRTQPGDENEQYF.

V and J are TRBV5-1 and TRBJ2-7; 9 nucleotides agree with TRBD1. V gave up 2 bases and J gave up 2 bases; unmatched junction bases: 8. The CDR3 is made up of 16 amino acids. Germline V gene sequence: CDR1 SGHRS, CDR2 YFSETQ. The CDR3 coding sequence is TGCGCCAGCAGCTTTTCGTGGACAGGGGACGCCTACGAGCAGTACTTC. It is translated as CASSFSWTGDAYEQYF.

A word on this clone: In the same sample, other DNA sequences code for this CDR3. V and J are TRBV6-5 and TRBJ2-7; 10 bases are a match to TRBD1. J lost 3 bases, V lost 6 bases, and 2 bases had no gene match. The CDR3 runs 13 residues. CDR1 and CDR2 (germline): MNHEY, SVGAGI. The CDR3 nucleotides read TGTGCCAGCAGGAGGACAGGGGGCTACGAGCAGTACTTC. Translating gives CASRRTGGYEQYF.

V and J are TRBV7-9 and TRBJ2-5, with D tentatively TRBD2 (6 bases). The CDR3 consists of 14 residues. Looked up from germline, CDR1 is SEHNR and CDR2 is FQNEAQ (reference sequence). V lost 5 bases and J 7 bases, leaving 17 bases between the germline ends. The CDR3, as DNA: TGTGCCAGCAGCAAGGACTATGGGCTTGGGACCCAGTACTTC. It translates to CASSKDYGLGTQYF.

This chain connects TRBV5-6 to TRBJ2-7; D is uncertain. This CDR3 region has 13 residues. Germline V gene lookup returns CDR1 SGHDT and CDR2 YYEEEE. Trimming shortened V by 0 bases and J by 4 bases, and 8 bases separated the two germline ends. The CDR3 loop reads CASSLESGYEQYF. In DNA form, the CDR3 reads TGTGCCAGCAGCTTGGAGAGTGGGTACGAGCAGTACTTC.

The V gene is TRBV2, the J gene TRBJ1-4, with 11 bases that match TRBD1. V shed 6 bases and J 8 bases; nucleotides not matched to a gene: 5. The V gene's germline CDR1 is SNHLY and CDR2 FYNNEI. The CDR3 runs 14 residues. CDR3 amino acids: CASREDRGREKLFF. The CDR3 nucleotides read TGTGCCAGCAGGGAGGACAGGGGGCGAGAAAAACTGTTTTTT.

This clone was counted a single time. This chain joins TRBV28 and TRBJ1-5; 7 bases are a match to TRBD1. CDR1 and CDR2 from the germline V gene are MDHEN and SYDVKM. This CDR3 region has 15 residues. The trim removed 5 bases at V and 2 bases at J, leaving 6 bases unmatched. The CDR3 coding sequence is TGTGCCAGCAGTCTCACCGACAGGGGCAATCAGCCCCAGCATTTT. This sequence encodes CASSLTDRGNQPQHF.

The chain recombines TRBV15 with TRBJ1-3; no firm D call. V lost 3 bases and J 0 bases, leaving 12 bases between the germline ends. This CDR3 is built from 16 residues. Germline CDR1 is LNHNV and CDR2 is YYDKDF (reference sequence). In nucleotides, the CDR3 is TGTGCCACCAGCAGTGGTTTGGGCATCTCTGGAAACACCATATATTTT. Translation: CATSSGLGISGNTIYF.

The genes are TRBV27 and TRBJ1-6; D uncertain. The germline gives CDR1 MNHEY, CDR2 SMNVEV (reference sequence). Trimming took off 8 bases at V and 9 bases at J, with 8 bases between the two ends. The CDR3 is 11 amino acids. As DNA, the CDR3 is TGTGCCAGCGGATTCTTTTCACCCCTCCACTTT. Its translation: CASGFFSPLHF.

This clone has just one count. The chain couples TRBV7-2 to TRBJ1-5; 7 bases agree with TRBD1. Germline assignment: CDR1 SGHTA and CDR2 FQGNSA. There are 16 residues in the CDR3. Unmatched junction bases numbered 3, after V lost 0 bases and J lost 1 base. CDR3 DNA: TGTGCCAGCAGCTTAGCAGGGGGCGGAAGCAATCAGCCCCAGCATTTT. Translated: CASSLAGGGSNQPQHF.

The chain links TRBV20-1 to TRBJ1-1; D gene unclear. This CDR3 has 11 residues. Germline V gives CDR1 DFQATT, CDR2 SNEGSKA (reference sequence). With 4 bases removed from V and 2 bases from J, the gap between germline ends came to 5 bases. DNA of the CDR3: TGCAGTGCTAACCCAAACACTGAAGCTTTCTTT. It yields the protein CSANPNTEAFF.

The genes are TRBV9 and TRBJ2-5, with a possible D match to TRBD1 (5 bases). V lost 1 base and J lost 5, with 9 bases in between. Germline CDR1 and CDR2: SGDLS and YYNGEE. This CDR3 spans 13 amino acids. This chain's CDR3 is CASSVRGRETQYF. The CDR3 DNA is TGTGCCAGCAGCGTAAGGGGCAGGGAGACCCAGTACTTC. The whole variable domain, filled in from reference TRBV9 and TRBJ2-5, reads DSGVTQTPKHLITATGQRVTLRCSPRSGDLSVYWYQQSLDQGLQFLIQYYNGEERAKGNILERFSAQQFPDLHSELNLSSLELGDSALYFCASSVRGRETQYFGPGTRLLVL.

DNA of the CDR3: TGTGCCAGCTCAGCAGAAACAGGGGACTATGGCTACACCTTC. This encodes CASSAETGDYGYTF. The V and J genes are TRBV18 and TRBJ1-2; 7 positions match TRBD1. The V gene end was trimmed by 5 bases and the J gene end by 3 bases; junction bases not matched to a gene: 6. This CDR3 is 14 amino acids long. Germline assignment: CDR1 KGHSH and CDR2 LQKENI.

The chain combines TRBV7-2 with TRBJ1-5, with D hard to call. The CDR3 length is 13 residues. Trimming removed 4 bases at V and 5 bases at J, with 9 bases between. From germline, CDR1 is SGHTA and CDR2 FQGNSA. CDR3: CASSSQRDQPQHF. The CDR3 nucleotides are TGTGCCAGCAGCTCCCAGCGAGATCAGCCCCAGCATTTT.

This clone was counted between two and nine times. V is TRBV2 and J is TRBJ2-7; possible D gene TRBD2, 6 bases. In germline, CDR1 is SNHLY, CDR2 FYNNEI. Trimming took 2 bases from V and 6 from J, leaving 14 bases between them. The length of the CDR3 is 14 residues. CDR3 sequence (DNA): TGTGCCAGCAGTGAATTGGGACTCCCTCTCGAGCAGTACTTC. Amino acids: CASSELGLPLEQYF. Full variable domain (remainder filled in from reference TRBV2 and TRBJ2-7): EPEVTQTPSHQVTQMGQEVILRCVPISNHLYFYWYRQILGQKVEFLVSFYNNEISEKSEIFDDQFSVERPDGSNFTLKIRSTKLEDSAMYFCASSELGLPLEQYFGPGTRLTVT.

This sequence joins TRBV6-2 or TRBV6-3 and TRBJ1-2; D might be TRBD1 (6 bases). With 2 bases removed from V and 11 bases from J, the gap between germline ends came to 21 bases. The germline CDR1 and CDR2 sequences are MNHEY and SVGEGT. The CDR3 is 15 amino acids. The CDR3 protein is CASSYGGQNPYSYTF. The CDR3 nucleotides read TGTGCCAGCAGTTACGGAGGACAGAACCCCTATAGTTACACCTTC.

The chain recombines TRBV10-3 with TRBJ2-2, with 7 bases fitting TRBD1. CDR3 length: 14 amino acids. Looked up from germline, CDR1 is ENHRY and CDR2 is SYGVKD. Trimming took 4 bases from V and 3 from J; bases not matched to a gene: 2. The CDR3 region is CAISGDRDTGELFF. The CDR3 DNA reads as TGTGCCATCAGTGGGGACAGAGACACCGGGGAGCTGTTTTTT.

The chain's CDR3 is CASSQGGGTKDTQYF. For the CDR3, the DNA is TGTGCCAGCAGCCAAGGAGGGGGCACGAAGGATACGCAGTATTTT. The rearrangement joins TRBV14 to TRBJ2-3; 7 nucleotides align to TRBD1. Per the germline V gene, CDR1 is SGHDN and CDR2 is FVKESK. CDR3 length equals 15 residues. Trimming at V came to 1 base and at J to 6 bases, leaving 7 bases not matched to a gene.

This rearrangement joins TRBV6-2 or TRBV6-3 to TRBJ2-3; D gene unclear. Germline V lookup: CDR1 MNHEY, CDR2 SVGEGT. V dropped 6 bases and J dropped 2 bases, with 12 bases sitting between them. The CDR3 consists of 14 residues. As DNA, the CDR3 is TGTGCCAGCAGCCCTGACTGGAACACAGATACGCAGTATTTT. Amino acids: CASSPDWNTDTQYF.

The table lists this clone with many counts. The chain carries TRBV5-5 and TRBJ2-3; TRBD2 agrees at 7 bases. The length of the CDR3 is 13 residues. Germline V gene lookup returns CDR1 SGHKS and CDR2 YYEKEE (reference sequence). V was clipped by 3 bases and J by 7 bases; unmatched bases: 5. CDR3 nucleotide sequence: TGTGCCAGCAGCTGGCCGACTAGCAATACGCAGTATTTT. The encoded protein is CASSWPTSNTQYF.

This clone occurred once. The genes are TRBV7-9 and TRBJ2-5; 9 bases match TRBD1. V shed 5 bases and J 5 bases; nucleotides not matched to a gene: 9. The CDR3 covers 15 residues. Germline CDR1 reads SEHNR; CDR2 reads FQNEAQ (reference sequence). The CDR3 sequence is CASSTGGSFTETQYF. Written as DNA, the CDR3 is TGTGCCAGCAGCACAGGGGGCTCCTTTACGGAGACCCAGTACTTC.

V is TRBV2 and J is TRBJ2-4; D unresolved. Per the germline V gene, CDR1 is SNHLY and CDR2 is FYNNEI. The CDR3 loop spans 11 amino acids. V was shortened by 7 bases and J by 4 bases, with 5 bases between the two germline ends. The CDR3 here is CASNQKNIQYF. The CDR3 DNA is TGTGCCAGCAACCAGAAAAACATTCAGTACTTC.

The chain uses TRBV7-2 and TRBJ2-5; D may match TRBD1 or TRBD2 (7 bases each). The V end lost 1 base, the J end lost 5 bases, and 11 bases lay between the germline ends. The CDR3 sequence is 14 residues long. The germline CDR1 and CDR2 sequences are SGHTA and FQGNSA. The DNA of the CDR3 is TGTGCCAGCAGCTTAGTCCAGGGGGGGGAGACCCAGTACTTC. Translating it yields CASSLVQGGETQYF.

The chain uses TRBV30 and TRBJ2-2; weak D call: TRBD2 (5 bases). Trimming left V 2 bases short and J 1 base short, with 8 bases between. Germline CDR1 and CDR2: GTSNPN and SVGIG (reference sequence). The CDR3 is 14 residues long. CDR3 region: CAWSTGVNTGELFF. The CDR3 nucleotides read TGTGCCTGGAGTACCGGGGTGAACACCGGGGAGCTGTTTTTT. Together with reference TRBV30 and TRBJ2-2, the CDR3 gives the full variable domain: SQTIHQWPATLVQPVGSPLSLECTVEGTSNPNLYWYRQAAGRGLQLLFYSVGIGQISSEVPQNLSASRPQDRQFILSSKKLLLSDSGFYLCAWSTGVNTGELFFGEGSRLTVL.

CDR3 protein: CASSIIREAEQYF. The CDR3 DNA reads TGTGCCAGTAGTATCATCAGGGAAGCCGAGCAGTACTTC. The chain couples TRBV19 to TRBJ2-7; a possible D gene is TRBD1 (5 bases). Germline V lookup: CDR1 LNHDA, CDR2 SQIVND (reference sequence). Trimming cost V 3 bases and J 6 bases, with 12 bases left between them. The CDR3 covers 13 residues.